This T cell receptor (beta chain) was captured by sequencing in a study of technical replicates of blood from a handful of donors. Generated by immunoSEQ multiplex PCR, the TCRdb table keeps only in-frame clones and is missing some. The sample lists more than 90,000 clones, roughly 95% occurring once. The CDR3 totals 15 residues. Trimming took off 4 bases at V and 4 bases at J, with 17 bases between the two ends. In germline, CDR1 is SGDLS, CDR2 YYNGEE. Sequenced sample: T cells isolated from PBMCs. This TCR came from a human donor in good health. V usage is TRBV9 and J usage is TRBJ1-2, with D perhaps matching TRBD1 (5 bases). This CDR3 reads CASSPSGEVSYGYTF. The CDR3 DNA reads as TGTGCCAGCAGCCCGTCGGGGGAGGTGAGCTATGGCTACACCTTC.